The 16 T cell receptor beta chains below come from one sample, sequenced in a study of T cells in Graves' hyperthyroidism and ophthalmopathy. TCR beta CDR3 regions were amplified from RNA. The primer set for the first-round RT-PCR of the TCR CDR3 was HTBI. TCRdb independently ran MiXCR on the multiplex PCR reads; one entry per CDR3 protein. This sample carries around 250,000 distinct CDR3 sequences, 13% to 15% of them seen once, and the ten largest clones take roughly 15%. The sequencing input was blood. These receptors originate from a woman aged 35 to 49 with Graves' hyperthyroidism that later progressed to Graves' ophthalmopathy.

This clonotype was seen at least ten times. The CDR3 here is CASSEPGQQYF. Written as DNA, the CDR3 is TGCGCCAGCAGTGAGCCGGGACAGCAGTACTTC. The V and J genes are TRBV10-2 and TRBJ2-7; D tentatively reads TRBD1 or TRBD2 (5 bases each). The CDR3 extends over 11 amino acids. Germline V CDR1 and CDR2: WSHSY, SAAADI. V shed 2 bases and J shed 8 bases, with 7 bases lying between them.

This clonotype was detected only once. The chain has TRBV4-1 and TRBJ2-1; 9 nucleotides agree with TRBD1. There are 17 residues in the CDR3. Germline CDR1 is MGHRA and CDR2 is YSYEKL. The junction had 10 bases not matched to a gene; V was cut back by 0 bases and J by 7 bases. The CDR3 region is CASSQDPGQGLGNEQFF. The CDR3 nucleotides read TGCGCCAGCAGCCAAGATCCGGGACAGGGCCTGGGGAATGAGCAGTTCTTC.

This clonotype was detected many times. The chain employs TRBV28 and TRBJ2-5; D not certain. Germline CDR1 is MDHEN and CDR2 is SYDVKM. Trimming took off 1 base at V and 5 bases at J, with 5 bases between the two ends. This CDR3 is 12 amino acids long. CDR3 DNA sequence: TGTGCCAGCAGTTTATACCCCGAGACCCAGTACTTC. Its translation: CASSLYPETQYF.

The rearrangement joins TRBV5-5 to TRBJ2-7; maybe TRBD1 (6 bases). Per the germline V gene, CDR1 is SGHKS and CDR2 is YYEKEE (reference sequence). V was clipped by 4 bases and J by 1 base, with 12 bases between them. The CDR3 runs 14 residues. CDR3 coding DNA: TGTGCCAGCAGCCCATCGACAGGATCCTACGAGCAGTACTTC. Translated: CASSPSTGSYEQYF.

In its sample, this clonotype was seen many times. This chain joins TRBV28 and TRBJ2-5; perhaps TRBD1 as D (5 bases). Deletions cut 5 bases from V and 2 bases from J, with 9 bases between. The V gene's germline CDR1 is MDHEN and CDR2 SYDVKM. The CDR3 totals 13 residues. CDR3 region: CASSRQNQETQYF. Written as DNA, the CDR3 is TGTGCCAGCAGTCGACAGAATCAAGAGACCCAGTACTTC.

This clonotype was seen ten or more times. This rearrangement joins TRBV19 to TRBJ1-1, with D perhaps TRBD1 (6 bases). V was trimmed by 6 bases and J by 2 bases, leaving 10 bases between them. The CDR3 runs 13 residues. Germline V gives CDR1 LNHDA, CDR2 SQIVND (reference sequence). The CDR3 loop reads CASRGRGNTEAFF. For the CDR3, the DNA is TGTGCCAGTAGGGGCAGGGGTAACACTGAAGCTTTCTTT. Variable domain in full (rest from reference TRBV19 and TRBJ1-1): DGGITQSPKYLFRKEGQNVTLSCEQNLNHDAMYWYRQDPGQGLRLIYYSQIVNDFQKGDIAEGYSVSREKKESFPLTVTSAQKNPTAFYLCASRGRGNTEAFFGQGTRLTVV.

The chain has TRBV7-9 and TRBJ2-3, with D perhaps TRBD2 (5 bases). CDR3 length equals 15 residues. Trimming left V 6 bases short and J 7 bases short, with 20 bases between. The V gene's germline CDR1 is SEHNR and CDR2 FQNEAQ (reference sequence). CDR3 sequence (DNA): TGTGCCAGCAGATCGACGGAGGTGGGTTTAAATACGCAGTATTTT. Its protein product is CASRSTEVGLNTQYF.

This clonotype was recorded a few times. A much larger clone is a single base away; this may be a read error. Since no conserved phenylalanine or tryptophan closes the CDR3, a read error is the likely cause. The chain joins TRBV20-1 to TRBJ2-2; D perhaps matches TRBD1 (6 bases). Germline values: CDR1 DFQATT, CDR2 SNEGSKA (reference sequence). The V end lost 4 bases, the J end lost 1 base, and 13 bases lay between the germline ends. The CDR3 consists of 15 residues. The CDR3 DNA follows: TGCAGTGCTACCCCAGGGGCGGGGAACACCGGGGAGCTGTTTTCT. This encodes CSATPGAGNTGELFS.

This clonotype was counted many times. The chain recombines TRBV13 with TRBJ2-7; TRBD1 or TRBD2 may be the D gene (5 bases each). CDR1 PRHDT and CDR2 FYEKMQ come from the germline V gene (reference sequence). Deletions cut 0 bases from V and 3 bases from J, with 15 bases between. This CDR3 comprises 16 residues. CDR3 protein: CASSLGRDPKYYEQYF. Written as DNA, the CDR3 is TGTGCCAGCAGCTTAGGCCGGGACCCAAAATACTACGAGCAGTACTTC.

This clonotype was observed many times. V gene TRBV28 combines with J gene TRBJ1-1, with a weak D call TRBD1 (6 bases). The germline V gene encodes CDR1 MDHEN and CDR2 SYDVKM. The CDR3 covers 14 residues. V was clipped by 5 bases and J by 4 bases, with 14 bases between them. The CDR3 DNA is TGTGCCAGCAGTCCGACAGGCTTCATCACTGAAGCTTTCTTT. It yields the protein CASSPTGFITEAFF.

This clonotype was detected many times. The chain has TRBV3-1 and TRBJ2-1; 7 bases fit TRBD2. V lost 4 bases and J lost 6; bases outside the gene matches: 9. CDR3 length: 15 residues. CDR1 is LGHDT, CDR2 YNNKEL, per germline (reference sequence). CDR3 loop: CASSPSGGRVNEQFF. In DNA, the CDR3 is TGTGCCAGCAGCCCCAGTGGAGGGAGGGTCAATGAGCAGTTCTTC.

This chain uses TRBV24-1 with TRBJ2-2; 8 nucleotides line up with TRBD2. The CDR3 is 17 amino acids. V lost 1 base and J lost 0; bases outside the gene matches: 3. The V gene's germline CDR1 is KGHDR and CDR2 SFDVKD. CDR3 loop: CATSDFSGGPNTGELFF. CDR3 nucleotides: TGTGCCACCAGTGATTTTTCGGGAGGGCCGAACACCGGGGAGCTGTTTTTT.

Ten or more counts support this clonotype. The V gene is TRBV6-2 or TRBV6-3, the J gene TRBJ2-7, with TRBD2 matching over 14 bases. With V trimmed by 4 bases and J by 5 bases, 4 bases remained unmatched. The CDR3 is 15 amino acids. Germline lookup yields CDR1 MNHEY and CDR2 SVGEGT. The DNA for the CDR3 is TGTGCCAGCAGTTCGGGACTAGCGGGAGCTGACGAGCAGTACTTC. Amino acids: CASSSGLAGADEQYF.

This chain links TRBV24-1 with TRBJ2-1, with TRBD2 as a possible D gene (6 bases). The V gene's germline CDR1 is KGHDR and CDR2 SFDVKD. V lost 0 bases and J lost 1, with 9 bases in between. CDR3 length: 16 residues. The CDR3 DNA follows: TGTGCCACCAGTGATTTGCGTAGCGGATCCTACAATGAGCAGTTCTTC. Translated: CATSDLRSGSYNEQFF.

Comments on this clonotype: A single base separates this from a much larger clone, so it may be a read error. The chain uses TRBV13 and TRBJ2-1; D may be TRBD2 (6 bases). In germline, CDR1 is PRHDT, CDR2 FYEKMQ (reference sequence). The CDR3 covers 13 residues. The V and J ends lost 0 bases and 10 bases respectively, with 10 bases between them. This CDR3 is CASSLGAGGEQFF. CDR3 nucleotide sequence: TGTGCCAGCAGCTTAGGCGCCGGAGGGGAGCAGTTCTTC.

This clonotype has a count of ten or more. The CDR3 DNA reads TGCGCCAGCAGCTGGAAGGACAGGGGCCCCACAGATACGCAGTATTTT. Translating it yields CASSWKDRGPTDTQYF. This chain joins TRBV5-1 and TRBJ2-3; TRBD1 matches 9 bases. The CDR3 is 16 residues long. The germline V gene has CDR1 SGHRS and CDR2 YFSETQ. The V gene end was trimmed by 3 bases and the J gene end by 2 bases; junction bases not matched to a gene: 7. Looking up the rest from reference TRBV5-1 and TRBJ2-3 gives the full variable domain: KAGVTQTPRYLIKTRGQQVTLSCSPISGHRSVSWYQQTPGQGLQFLFEYFSETQRNKGNFPGRFSGRQFSNSRSEMNVSTLELGDSALYLCASSWKDRGPTDTQYFGPGTRLTVL.